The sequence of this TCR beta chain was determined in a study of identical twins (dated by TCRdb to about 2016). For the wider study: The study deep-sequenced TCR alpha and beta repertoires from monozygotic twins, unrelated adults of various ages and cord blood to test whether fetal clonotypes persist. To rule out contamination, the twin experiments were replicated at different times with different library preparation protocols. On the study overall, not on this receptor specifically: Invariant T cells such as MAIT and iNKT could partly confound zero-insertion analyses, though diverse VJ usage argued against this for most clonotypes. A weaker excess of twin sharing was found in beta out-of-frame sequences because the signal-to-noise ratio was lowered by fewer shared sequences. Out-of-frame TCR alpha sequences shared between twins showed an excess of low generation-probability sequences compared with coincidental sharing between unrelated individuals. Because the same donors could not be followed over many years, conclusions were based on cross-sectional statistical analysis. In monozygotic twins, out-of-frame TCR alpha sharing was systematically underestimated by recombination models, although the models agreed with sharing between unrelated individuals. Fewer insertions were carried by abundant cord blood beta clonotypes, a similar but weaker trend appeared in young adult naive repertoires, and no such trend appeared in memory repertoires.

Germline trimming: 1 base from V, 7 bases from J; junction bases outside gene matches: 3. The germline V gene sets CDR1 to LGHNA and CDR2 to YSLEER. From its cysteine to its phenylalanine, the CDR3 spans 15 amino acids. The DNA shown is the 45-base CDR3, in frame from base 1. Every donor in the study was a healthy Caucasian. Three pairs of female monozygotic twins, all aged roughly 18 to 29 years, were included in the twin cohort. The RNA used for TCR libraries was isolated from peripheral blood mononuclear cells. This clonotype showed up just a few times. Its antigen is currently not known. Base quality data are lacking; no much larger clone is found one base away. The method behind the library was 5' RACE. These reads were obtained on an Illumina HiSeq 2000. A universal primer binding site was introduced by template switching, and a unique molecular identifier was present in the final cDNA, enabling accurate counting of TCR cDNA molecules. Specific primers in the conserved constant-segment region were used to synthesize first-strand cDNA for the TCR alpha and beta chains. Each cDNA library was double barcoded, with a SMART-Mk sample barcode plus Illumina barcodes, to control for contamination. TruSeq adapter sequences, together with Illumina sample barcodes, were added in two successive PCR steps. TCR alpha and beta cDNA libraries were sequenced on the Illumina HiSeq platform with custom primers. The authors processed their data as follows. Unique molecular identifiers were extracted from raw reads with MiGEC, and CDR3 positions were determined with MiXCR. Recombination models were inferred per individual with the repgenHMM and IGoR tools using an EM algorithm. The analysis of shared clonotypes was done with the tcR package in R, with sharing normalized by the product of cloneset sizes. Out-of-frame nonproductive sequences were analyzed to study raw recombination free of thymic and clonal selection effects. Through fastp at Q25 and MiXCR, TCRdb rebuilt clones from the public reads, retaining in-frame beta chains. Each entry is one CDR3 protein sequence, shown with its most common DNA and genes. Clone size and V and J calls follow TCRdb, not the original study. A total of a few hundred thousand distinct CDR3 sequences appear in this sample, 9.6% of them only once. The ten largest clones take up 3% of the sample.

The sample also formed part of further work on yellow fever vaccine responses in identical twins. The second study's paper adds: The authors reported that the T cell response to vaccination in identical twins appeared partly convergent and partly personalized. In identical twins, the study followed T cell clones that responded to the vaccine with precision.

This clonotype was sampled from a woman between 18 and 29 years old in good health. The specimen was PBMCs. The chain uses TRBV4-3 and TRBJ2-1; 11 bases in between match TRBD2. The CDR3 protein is CASSQGPSGRNEQFF. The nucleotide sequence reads TGCGCCAGCAGCCAAGGTCCTAGCGGGAGGAATGAGCAGTTCTTC.